This TCR beta chain was documented in a study of shared clonotypes between healthy human individuals. Study context: Plates per donor: three CD4 naive, three CD4 memory, two CD8 naive, one CD8 memory.

This table comes from immunoSEQ multiplex PCR, and its TCRdb copy is limited to in-frame clones, with some not included. The sample contains about 2.4 million clones, approximately 93% of which appear only once. Splitting the CD4+ cells yielded a CD45RA+ naive subset and a CD45RA-negative memory subset. The TCR was taken from a man aged 18 to 35 in good health. Some clones in this sample may be carry-over from other donors' samples. Sequenced material: naive CD4+ T cells from PBMCs. Subset specified: CD45RA+ positively selected.

The CDR3, as DNA: TGTGCCAGCACCGAACCGTTCCGGGACGGACACAATGAGCAGTTCTTC. This encodes CASTEPFRDGHNEQFF. This sequence joins TRBV28 and TRBJ2-1, with D tentatively TRBD1 or TRBD2 (5 bases each). CDR3 size: 16 residues. Germline CDR1 and CDR2: MDHEN and SYDVKM. Trimming took 7 bases from V and 5 from J, leaving 21 bases between them. The full variable domain, its missing parts supplied by reference TRBV28 and TRBJ2-1, is DVKVTQSSRYLVKRTGEKVFLECVQDMDHENMFWYRQDPGLGLRLIYFSYDVKMKEKGDIPEGYSVSREKKERFSLILESASTNQTSMYLCASTEPFRDGHNEQFFGPGTRLTVL.